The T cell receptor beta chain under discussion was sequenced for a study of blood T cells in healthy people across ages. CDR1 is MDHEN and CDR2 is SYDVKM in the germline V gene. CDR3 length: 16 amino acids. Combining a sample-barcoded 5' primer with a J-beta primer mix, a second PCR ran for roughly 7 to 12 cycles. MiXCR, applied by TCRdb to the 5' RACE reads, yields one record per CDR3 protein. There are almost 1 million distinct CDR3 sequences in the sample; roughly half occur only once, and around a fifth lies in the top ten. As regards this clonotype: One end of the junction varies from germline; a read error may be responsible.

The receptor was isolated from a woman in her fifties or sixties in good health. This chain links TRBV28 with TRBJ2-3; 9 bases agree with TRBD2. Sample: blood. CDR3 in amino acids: CASTAGLARLTATQYF. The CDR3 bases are TGTGCCAGCACCGCCGGACTAGCGCGTTTAACAGCTACGCAGTATTTT.